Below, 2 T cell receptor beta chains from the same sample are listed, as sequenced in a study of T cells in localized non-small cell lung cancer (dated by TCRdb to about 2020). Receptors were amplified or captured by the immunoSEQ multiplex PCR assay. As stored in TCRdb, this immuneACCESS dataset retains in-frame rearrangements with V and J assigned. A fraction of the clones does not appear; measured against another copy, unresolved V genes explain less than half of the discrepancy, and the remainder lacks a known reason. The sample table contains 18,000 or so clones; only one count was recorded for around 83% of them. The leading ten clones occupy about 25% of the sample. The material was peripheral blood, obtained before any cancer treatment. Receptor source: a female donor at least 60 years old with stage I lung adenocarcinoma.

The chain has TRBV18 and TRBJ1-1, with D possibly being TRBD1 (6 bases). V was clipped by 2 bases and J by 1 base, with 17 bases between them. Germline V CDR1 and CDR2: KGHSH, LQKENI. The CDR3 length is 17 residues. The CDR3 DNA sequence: TGTGCCAGCTCACCAGGAATGGGGGGGGCATGGAACACTGAAGCTTTCTTT. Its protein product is CASSPGMGGAWNTEAFF.

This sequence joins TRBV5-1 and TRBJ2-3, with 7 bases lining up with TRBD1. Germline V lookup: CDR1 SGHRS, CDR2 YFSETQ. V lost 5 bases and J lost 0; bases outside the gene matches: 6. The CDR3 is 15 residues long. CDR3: CASSLTGPSTDTQYF. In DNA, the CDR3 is TGCGCCAGCAGTTTGACAGGGCCTAGCACAGATACGCAGTATTTT.